This T cell receptor beta chain originates from a study of beta chain features in type 1 diabetes (dated by TCRdb to the late 2010s). For the wider study: Mean age, gender distribution, total cell number and subset yield did not differ between patients and healthy donors. Across all samples, around 100 million sorted cells were examined, and cell number per subset correlated strongly with RNA yield. In the study, TCRB repertoires of sorted circulating CD4+ T cell subsets from recently diagnosed type 1 diabetes patients were compared with those of matched healthy donors. Naive and central memory subsets were obtained from all 30 or so donors, but regulatory and stem cell-like memory subsets were isolated from only 8 patients and roughly 8 healthy donors.

The investigation overall reported the following: Because the HLA sub-analyses included only small numbers of individuals, any influence of HLA type on TCRB rearrangement was left unresolved. Naive, central memory and regulatory TCRB repertoires appeared to be more alike among patients than among healthy donors. Patients with type 1 diabetes made fewer insertions and deleted more nucleotides at VDJ recombination sites, implying thymic rearrangement abnormalities. Type 1 diabetes patients showed a moderate but significant shortening of TCRB CDR3 length in all four CD4+ subsets. Because cDNA was sequenced instead of genomic DNA, activated cells with high expression could be over-represented, although the groups did not differ in activation or CD3 levels. Shorter templates might be favored by PCR, yet because patient and control samples were amplified and corrected together, any such skew would affect both groups equally.

Unmatched junction bases come to 6, with V trimmed by 1 base and J by 4 bases. CDR1 MGHRA and CDR2 YSYEKL were looked up in the germline V gene. The CDR3 goes from the cysteine to the phenylalanine over 17 residues. Only CDR3 DNA is held: 51 bases, read in frame from base 1. Each donor gave one peripheral blood draw, averaging approximately 120 mL, which was collected into heparinised tubes. Using a panel that included CD45RO, CCR7, CD25, CD127, CD95 and CD27, naive, central memory, regulatory and stem cell-like memory CD4+ T cells were sorted on a BD FACSAria II. Purity was above 95% for every sorted population. Right away, PBMCs were isolated by Lymphoprep density gradient centrifugation and were stained directly, with no culture step. Samples were stained and sorted in pairs, with one healthy donor and one patient per experiment, so that batch effects were minimized. The entire isolated RNA was reverse transcribed using the High Capacity cDNA Reverse Transcription Kit, and thus expressed TCRB transcripts were sequenced. Naive, central memory and regulatory T cell samples underwent deep immunoSEQ sequencing, averaging roughly 3.5 million total reads per sample. Sorted cells were lysed in RLT buffer, and RNA was extracted using DNase-treated RNeasy Micro or Mini kits according to cell number. Each cell subset was processed on its own to prevent cross-contamination, while patient and healthy donor samples were processed together. TCRB sequences were amplified from cDNA with the immunoSEQ multiplex PCR, producing 87-bp fragments spanning the CDR3 region. Amplicons were sequenced on the Illumina HiSeq platform. The study's own analysis went as follows. Synthetic template baselines were used to correct PCR bias computationally, reads within Hamming distance 2 were collapsed together, and singletons that could not be merged were discarded. By aligning reads against IMGT, V, D and J genes, CDR3 length, and insertions or deletions at six rearrangement sites were assigned. Within each subset, clonotype counts were normalized to sorted cell number, and only after that were true diversity and Gini coefficients computed with the tcR R package. The overlap coefficient, calculated on TCRB nucleotide sequences, was used to measure repertoire sharing. Out-of-frame TCRB sequences from naive cells were analyzed to stand in for the pre-selection repertoire. In its TCRdb copy, this immuneACCESS table keeps in-frame sequences only and misses some clones. Where compared with another copy, unresolved V genes explain less than half of these, and the others have no known cause. The D gene and trimming were derived from the DNA, and the V and J assignments and clone size from that table. Across this sample there are around 360,000 clones, with around 13% seen only once. 0.0085% to 0.012% of the sample comes from the top ten.

Of note for this clone: Its antigen remains unidentified. Per-nucleotide qualities are absent, and no much larger clonotype sits a single base away.

The chain employs TRBV4-1 and TRBJ2-3, and 12 junctional nucleotides match TRBD2. The material sequenced was naive CD4+ T cells from blood. The sample's cell subset or site label is to be understood as: true naive CD4+ T cells. The clonotype originates from a woman in her late teens or twenties with type 1 diabetes. CDR3 loop: CASSQGRLAGGPDTQYF. The DNA is as follows: TGCGCCAGCAGCCAAGGGAGGCTAGCGGGAGGGCCAGATACGCAGTATTTT.